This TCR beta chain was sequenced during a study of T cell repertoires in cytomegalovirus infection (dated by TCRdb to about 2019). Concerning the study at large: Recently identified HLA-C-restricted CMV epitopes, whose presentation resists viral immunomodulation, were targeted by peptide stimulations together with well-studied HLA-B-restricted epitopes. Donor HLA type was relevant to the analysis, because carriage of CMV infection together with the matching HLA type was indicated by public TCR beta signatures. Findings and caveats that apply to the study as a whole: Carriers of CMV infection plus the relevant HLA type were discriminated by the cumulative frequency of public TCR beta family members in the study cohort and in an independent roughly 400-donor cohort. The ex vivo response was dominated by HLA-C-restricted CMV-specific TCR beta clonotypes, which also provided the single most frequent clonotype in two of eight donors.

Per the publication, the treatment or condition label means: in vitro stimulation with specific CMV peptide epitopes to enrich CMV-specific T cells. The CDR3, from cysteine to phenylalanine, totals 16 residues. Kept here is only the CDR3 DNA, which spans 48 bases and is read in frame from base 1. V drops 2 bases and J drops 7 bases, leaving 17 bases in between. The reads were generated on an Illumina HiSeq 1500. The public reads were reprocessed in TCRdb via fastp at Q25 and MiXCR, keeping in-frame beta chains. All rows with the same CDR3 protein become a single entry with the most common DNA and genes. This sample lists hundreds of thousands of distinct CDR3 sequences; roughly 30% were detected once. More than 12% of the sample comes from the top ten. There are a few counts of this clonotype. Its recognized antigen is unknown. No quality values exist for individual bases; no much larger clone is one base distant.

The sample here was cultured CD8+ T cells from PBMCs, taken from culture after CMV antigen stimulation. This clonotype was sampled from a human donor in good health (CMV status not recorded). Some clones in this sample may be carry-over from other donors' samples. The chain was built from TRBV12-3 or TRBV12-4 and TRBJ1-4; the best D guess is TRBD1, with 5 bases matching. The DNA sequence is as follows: TGTGCCAGCAGTTTAAACCCCCCCAGGGTTGGTGAAAAACTGTTTTTT. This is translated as CASSLNPPRVGEKLFF.